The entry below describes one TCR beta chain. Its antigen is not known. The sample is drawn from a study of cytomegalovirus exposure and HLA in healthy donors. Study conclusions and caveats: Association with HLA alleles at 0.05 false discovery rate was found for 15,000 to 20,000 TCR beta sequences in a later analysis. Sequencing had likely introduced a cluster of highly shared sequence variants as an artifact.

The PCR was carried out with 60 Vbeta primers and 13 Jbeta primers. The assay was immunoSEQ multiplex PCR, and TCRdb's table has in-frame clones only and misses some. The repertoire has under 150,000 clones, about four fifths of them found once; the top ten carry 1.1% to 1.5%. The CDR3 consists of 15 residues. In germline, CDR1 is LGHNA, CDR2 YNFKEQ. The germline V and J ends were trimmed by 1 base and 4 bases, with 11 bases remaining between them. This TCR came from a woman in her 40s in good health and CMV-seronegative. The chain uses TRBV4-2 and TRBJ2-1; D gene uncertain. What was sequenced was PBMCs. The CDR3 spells CASSQGTEQYNEQFF. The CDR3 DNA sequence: TGTGCCAGCAGCCAAGGAACAGAGCAATACAATGAGCAGTTCTTC.